These 28 T cell receptor beta chains share one sample of origin, sequenced in a study of T cells after yellow fever vaccination. From the 5' RACE reads, TCRdb called clonotypes with MiXCR, one entry per CDR3 protein. The table lists 300,000 to 400,000 distinct CDR3 sequences, roughly 10% of them singletons, with 3.3% in the top ten. The sample was CD4+ T cells sorted from PBMCs, taken 45 days after the yellow fever booster vaccination. The source is a man aged 18 to 30 who received the YFV17D yellow fever vaccine.

This clonotype was detected a few times. This rearrangement joins TRBV7-2 to TRBJ2-7; the D gene is possibly TRBD2 (6 bases). Germline-derived CDR1 and CDR2 are SGHTA and FQGNSA. Trimming took off 2 bases at V and 3 bases at J, with 17 bases between the two ends. This CDR3 is 16 amino acids long. CDR3 DNA: TGTGCCAGCAGCTTACGCTCGGGGGACCCAGGCTACGAGCAGTACGTC. The encoded protein is CASSLRSGDPGYEQYV.

This clonotype was recorded a few times. The rearrangement uses TRBV6-5 and TRBJ2-1; D unclear. Germline CDR1 is MNHEY and CDR2 is SVGAGI. The length of the CDR3 is 16 residues. V lost 5 bases, J lost 3 bases, and 17 bases lay in between. CDR3 DNA sequence: TGTGCCAGCAGTCCCCACCCCAGCGACAACTACAATGAGCAGTTCTTC. Translation: CASSPHPSDNYNEQFF.

The chain couples TRBV6-1 to TRBJ2-1; D is perhaps TRBD1 (6 bases). V lost 6 bases and J lost 15, with 18 bases in between. Germline CDR1 MNHNS, CDR2 SASEGT. This CDR3 is built from 12 residues. The CDR3 DNA reads as TGTGCCAGCAGGGAAAGAGGGGGATCACTGTTCTTC. This codes for CASRERGGSLFF.

This clonotype was detected many times. This rearrangement joins TRBV6-6 to TRBJ2-3; TRBD2 matches at 7 bases. The CDR3 is 12 residues long. V lost 5 bases, J lost 11 bases, and 7 bases stayed unmatched. Germline V gene data show CDR1 as MNHNY and CDR2 as SVGAGI (reference sequence). As DNA, the CDR3 is TGTGCCAGCAGTCCGAGCGGGGATGGGCAGTATTTT. Translation: CASSPSGDGQYF.

The chain is built from TRBV7-3 and TRBJ1-6, with TRBD1 matching 10 bases. The junction had 2 bases not matched to a gene; V was cut back by 0 bases and J by 9 bases. The CDR3 covers 15 residues. CDR1 is SGHTA and CDR2 is FQGTGA in the germline V gene. This CDR3 is CASSLTGQGTSPLHF. The CDR3 nucleotides are TGTGCCAGCAGCTTAACGGGACAGGGGACTTCACCCCTCCACTTT.

Written as DNA, the CDR3 is TGCAGTGCCCCAGGACTAGCGGGGGGGCCGGTCACAGATACGCAGTATTTT. The encoded protein is CSAPGLAGGPVTDTQYF. V gene TRBV20-1 combines with J gene TRBJ2-3; 15 nucleotides match TRBD2. Looked up from germline, CDR1 is DFQATT and CDR2 is SNEGSKA (reference sequence). Trimming took 6 bases from V and 2 from J; bases not matched to a gene: 9. This CDR3 comprises 17 residues.

The chain couples TRBV4-1 to TRBJ2-4, with D uncertain. Germline lookup yields CDR1 MGHRA and CDR2 YSYEKL. Trimming stripped 3 bases from V and 1 base from J, with 13 bases between. This CDR3 spans 16 amino acids. This chain's CDR3 is CASSQFVSYAKNIQYF. CDR3 DNA sequence: TGCGCCAGCAGCCAGTTCGTATCCTATGCCAAAAACATTCAGTACTTC.

The chain uses TRBV5-1 and TRBJ2-2; 9 bases fit TRBD2. Trimming removed 6 bases from V and 6 bases from J; junction bases left unmatched: 9. Germline CDR1 is SGHRS and CDR2 is YFSETQ. The CDR3 contains 15 residues. CDR3 residues: CASTPRTSEAGELFF. Written as DNA, the CDR3 is TGCGCCAGCACCCCTCGGACTAGCGAGGCCGGGGAGCTGTTTTTT.

This clonotype was seen repeatedly, ten times or more. The rearrangement links TRBV7-3 to TRBJ2-2, with D unresolved. Between the trimmed V and J ends, which lost 2 bases and 6 bases, there was a span of 7 bases. The CDR3 totals 13 residues. Germline V gene data show CDR1 as SGHTA and CDR2 as FQGTGA. The CDR3 loop is CASSLQGAGELFF. The DNA of the CDR3 is TGTGCCAGCAGCTTACAAGGAGCCGGGGAGCTGTTTTTT. The variable domain in full, with the rest retrieved from reference TRBV7-3 and TRBJ2-2, is GAGVSQTPSNKVTEKGKYVELRCDPISGHTALYWYRQSLGQGPEFLIYFQGTGAADDSGLPNDRFFAVRPEGSVSTLKIQRTERGDSAVYLCASSLQGAGELFFGEGSRLTVL.

V gene TRBV2 combines with J gene TRBJ1-5; D ambiguous. V was trimmed by 6 bases and J by 2 bases, leaving 11 bases between them. There are 14 residues in the CDR3. CDR1 SNHLY and CDR2 FYNNEI come from the germline V gene. The CDR3 DNA sequence: TGTGCCAGCAGCAAAGACCTGGGCAATCAGCCCCAGCATTTT. This translates into CASSKDLGNQPQHF.

V is TRBV12-3 or TRBV12-4 and J is TRBJ2-5, with 8 nucleotides matching TRBD1. The CDR3 totals 13 residues. V shed 5 bases, J shed 7 bases, and the junction held 6 bases outside the gene matches. The CDR3 region has the DNA TGTGCCAGCAGTCCGGACAGGGACGGGACCCAGTACTTC. This translates into CASSPDRDGTQYF.

The chain recombines TRBV10-3 with TRBJ1-6; possibly TRBD1 for D (5 bases). V was shortened by 6 bases and J by 0 bases, with 15 bases between the two germline ends. The germline gives CDR1 ENHRY, CDR2 SYGVKD. This CDR3 comprises 17 residues. The CDR3 reads CAISGRGKHSYNSPLHF. CDR3 DNA: TGTGCCATCAGCGGACGGGGGAAACACTCCTATAATTCACCCCTCCACTTT.

The rearrangement links TRBV29-1 to TRBJ2-3, with TRBD2 matching 8 bases. Germline lookup yields CDR1 SQVTM and CDR2 ANQGSEA. This CDR3 region has 11 residues. V lost 6 bases and J lost 8; bases outside the gene matches: 4. The CDR3 DNA reads TGCAGCGTCCAAAGCGGGGGTACGCAGTATTTT. This translates into CSVQSGGTQYF.

There are a few counts of this clonotype. One end of the junction varies from germline; a read error may be responsible. The chain has TRBV30 and TRBJ1-2; 7 nucleotides match TRBD1. The CDR3 spans 13 residues. Germline assignment: CDR1 GTSNPN and CDR2 SVGIG (reference sequence). This chain's CDR3 is CAWSTRTGSTGLF. The CDR3 coding sequence is TGTGCCTGGAGTACCCGGACAGGATCAACAGGGCTCTTC.

This clonotype was seen a handful of times. This chain uses TRBV6-2 or TRBV6-3 with TRBJ2-7; TRBD2 might be the D (6 bases). CDR1 is MNHEY, CDR2 SVGEGT, per germline. CDR3 length: 16 amino acids. V was shortened by 5 bases and J by 0 bases, with 17 bases between the two germline ends. The DNA of the CDR3 is TGTGCCAGCAGTGACCCGTCCGGGACTTACTCCTACGAGCAGTACTTC. The encoded protein is CASSDPSGTYSYEQYF.

This clonotype was detected ten times or more. The chain employs TRBV20-1 and TRBJ1-4; D not resolved. Germline V gene sequence: CDR1 DFQATT, CDR2 SNEGSKA (reference sequence). V lost 3 bases, J lost 0 bases, and 2 bases lay in between. This CDR3 comprises 12 residues. The CDR3 loop reads CSASATNEKLFF. The CDR3 DNA reads TGCAGTGCTAGTGCAACTAATGAAAAACTGTTTTTT.

This clonotype occurred once. Written as DNA, the CDR3 is TGCGCCAGCAGTGTTGGACAGGGAGCCACAGATACGCAGTATTTT. Protein product: CASSVGQGATDTQYF. This chain joins TRBV10-1 and TRBJ2-3, with TRBD1 matching over 8 bases. The CDR3 consists of 15 residues. V trimming: 4 bases; J trimming: 2 bases; junction bases outside the gene matches: 5. The germline gives CDR1 WNHNN, CDR2 SYGVQD (reference sequence).

The genes are TRBV27 and TRBJ1-5; D is undetermined. The V gene's germline CDR1 is MNHEY and CDR2 SMNVEV (reference sequence). V was cut by 2 bases and J by 3 bases, with 8 bases left in between. This CDR3 comprises 14 residues. DNA for the CDR3: TGTGCCAGCAGTTTAACCAGGCTCAATCAGCCCCAGCATTTT. Its translation is CASSLTRLNQPQHF.

The V and J genes are TRBV10-3 and TRBJ1-5; D unresolved. This CDR3 has 13 residues. Trimming took off 6 bases at V and 5 bases at J, with 11 bases between the two ends. Germline V gene lookup returns CDR1 ENHRY and CDR2 SYGVKD. As DNA, the CDR3 is TGTGCCATCAGCTCGGACGGGGATCAGCCCCAGCATTTT. Translating gives CAISSDGDQPQHF.

The gene calls are TRBV7-8 and TRBJ2-5; possible D gene TRBD2, 7 bases. Germline lookup yields CDR1 SGHVS and CDR2 FQNEAQ. Trimming cost V 0 bases and J 7 bases, with 12 bases left between them. This CDR3 has 14 residues. In nucleotides, the CDR3 is TGTGCCAGCAGCTTAGCGCGGGGGCCCGGGACCCAGTACTTC. It encodes CASSLARGPGTQYF.

This clonotype was found a few times. CDR3 loop: CASSLNPGPAESYEQYF. The CDR3 DNA reads as TGTGCCAGCAGTCTAAACCCCGGGCCGGCAGAATCCTACGAGCAGTACTTC. The chain couples TRBV6-5 to TRBJ2-7; D gene unclear. CDR1 and CDR2 from the germline V gene are MNHEY and SVGAGI. CDR3 length: 17 amino acids. V was pared by 5 bases and J by 1 base, with 21 bases between.

This clonotype has ten or more counts. The V gene is TRBV2, the J gene TRBJ2-3, with D tentatively TRBD2 (5 bases). The CDR3 runs 14 residues. The germline V and J ends were trimmed by 4 bases and 0 bases, with 8 bases remaining between them. Germline CDR1 SNHLY, CDR2 FYNNEI. CDR3 DNA: TGTGCCAGCAGTGCGCGGGCCAGCACAGATACGCAGTATTTT. Protein sequence: CASSARASTDTQYF.

V gene TRBV5-1 combines with J gene TRBJ2-7, with D possibly matching TRBD1 (5 bases). Germline assignment: CDR1 SGHRS and CDR2 YFSETQ. The length of the CDR3 is 14 residues. Trimming took 2 bases from V and 2 from J, leaving 11 bases between them. CDR3 sequence (DNA): TGCGCCAGCAGCTTCCGGACAAACGCCTACGAGCAGTACTTC. Protein product: CASSFRTNAYEQYF.

V is TRBV19 and J is TRBJ2-5, with 7 nucleotides matching TRBD1. Germline CDR1 reads LNHDA; CDR2 reads SQIVND (reference sequence). Trimming at V came to 5 bases and at J to 0 bases, leaving 12 bases not matched to a gene. This CDR3 is built from 17 residues. Written as DNA, the CDR3 is TGTGCCAGTAGTCCTTCACGGGACAGAGAGGACCAAGAGACCCAGTACTTC. Amino acids: CASSPSRDREDQETQYF.

This clonotype showed up just a few times. The chain has TRBV19 and TRBJ1-2, with D maybe TRBD1 (6 bases). V lost 3 bases, J lost 8 bases, and 22 bases lay in between. CDR3 length equals 16 residues. Germline V gene data show CDR1 as LNHDA and CDR2 as SQIVND (reference sequence). CDR3 region: CASSILDSGVARGYTF. In DNA, the CDR3 is TGTGCCAGTAGTATCCTGGACAGCGGGGTTGCGAGAGGCTACACCTTC.

Only one count was recorded for this clonotype. J is TRBJ1-2 and V is TRBV6-5, with D uncertain. Germline-derived CDR1 and CDR2 are MNHEY and SVGAGI. Trimming removed 4 bases at V and 5 bases at J, with 11 bases between. This CDR3 spans 13 amino acids. In DNA form, the CDR3 reads TGTGCCAGCAGTTCCCCGGGCTTTTATGGCTACACCTTC. It specifies CASSSPGFYGYTF.

This clonotype turned up a few times. This chain connects TRBV20-1 to TRBJ2-7; D is ambiguous. Trimming took 2 bases from V and 7 from J, leaving 12 bases between them. The CDR3 contains 12 residues. Germline values: CDR1 DFQATT, CDR2 SNEGSKA (reference sequence). The CDR3 nucleotides read TGCAGTGCTAGAACAGTGTTATGGGAGCAGTACGTC. This encodes CSARTVLWEQYV.

This clonotype was found many times. The V gene is TRBV4-3, the J gene TRBJ2-3, with a weak D call TRBD1 (6 bases). V was cut by 6 bases and J by 1 base, with 20 bases left in between. This CDR3 comprises 17 residues. CDR1 and CDR2 from the germline V gene are LGHNA and YSLEER. The CDR3, as DNA: TGCGCCAGCAGATACTCCAGGGGCACCCTTGGCACAGATACGCAGTATTTT. Amino acids: CASRYSRGTLGTDTQYF.